These 15 T cell receptor beta chains originate from one sample sequenced in a study of CD8+ T cells in alopecia areata. RNA, once extracted, was reverse transcribed into cDNA for use as the sequencing template. Sequenced by immunoSEQ multiplex PCR; TCRdb stores in-frame clones only, minus some. The profile covers approximately 150,000 clones, with 51% appearing a single time and approximately 0.99% taken by the ten largest. The starting material was CD4+ T cells sorted from blood, obtained at week 0. The receptors were gathered from a human donor with alopecia areata.

This chain uses TRBV4-1 with TRBJ2-7, with D unresolved. The germline V and J ends were trimmed by 5 bases and 6 bases, with 17 bases remaining between them. Per the germline V gene, CDR1 is MGHRA and CDR2 is YSYEKL. This CDR3 contains 14 residues. CDR3 sequence: CASSNKVNSGEQYF. The CDR3 DNA follows: TGCGCCAGCAGCAATAAGGTCAATAGTGGCGAGCAGTACTTC.

This chain connects TRBV29-1 to TRBJ2-1; 10 bases align to TRBD1. The junction had 12 bases not matched to a gene; V was cut back by 6 bases and J by 1 base. The CDR3 is 17 residues long. Germline V gene data show CDR1 as SQVTM and CDR2 as ANQGSEA. The CDR3, as DNA: TGCAGCGTGGTGCCCCGGGACAGGGGATTGTCCTACAATGAGCAGTTCTTC. This sequence encodes CSVVPRDRGLSYNEQFF.

The CDR3 nucleotides are TGTGCCTGGAGAGTTGGGGGGCTGGGATTCACTGAAGCTTTCTTT. Its protein is CAWRVGGLGFTEAFF. The chain combines TRBV30 with TRBJ1-1; tentatively, D is TRBD1 (6 bases). The germline V gene has CDR1 GTSNPN and CDR2 SVGIG (reference sequence). Between the trimmed V and J ends, which lost 3 bases and 4 bases, there was a span of 18 bases. This CDR3 is built from 15 residues.

The rearrangement uses TRBV5-4 and TRBJ2-1; D gene unclear. This CDR3 is built from 14 residues. V lost 1 base and J 8 bases, leaving 13 bases between the germline ends. From germline, CDR1 is SGHNT and CDR2 YYREEE (reference sequence). As DNA, the CDR3 is TGTGCCAGCAGCTTGTTGACGGAAAGGGATGAGCAGTTCTTC. Protein: CASSLLTERDEQFF.

V gene TRBV29-1 combines with J gene TRBJ1-1; tentative D call: TRBD1 (6 bases). CDR1 and CDR2 from the germline V gene are SQVTM and ANQGSEA. The CDR3 loop spans 13 amino acids. Trimming took 4 bases from V and 6 from J, leaving 15 bases between them. CDR3 in DNA: TGCAGCGTTGTTAAATGGGGGCACGCTGAAGCTTTCTTT. As protein: CSVVKWGHAEAFF.

CDR3 coding DNA: TGTGCCAGCGCCTCGGGGGCTAGTAGATCCTACAATGAGCAGTTCTTC. Protein: CASASGASRSYNEQFF. This rearrangement joins TRBV7-2 to TRBJ2-1, with D perhaps matching TRBD1 or TRBD2 (6 bases each). CDR3 length: 16 residues. Germline CDR1 and CDR2: SGHTA and FQGNSA. The V end was cut by 8 bases, the J end by 1 base, with 18 bases between.

This chain joins TRBV5-1 and TRBJ2-7, with D possibly being TRBD1 (6 bases). Between the trimmed V and J ends, which lost 3 bases and 0 bases, there was a span of 10 bases. The CDR3 loop spans 14 amino acids. Looked up from germline, CDR1 is SGHRS and CDR2 is YFSETQ. CDR3 in DNA: TGCGCCAGCAGCTCGCAGGGGTACTCCTACGAGCAGTACTTC. This sequence encodes CASSSQGYSYEQYF.

This chain connects TRBV30 to TRBJ1-3; possibly TRBD1 for D (6 bases). CDR1 GTSNPN and CDR2 SVGIG come from the germline V gene (reference sequence). The CDR3 spans 16 residues. Trimming stripped 0 bases from V and 0 bases from J, with 12 bases between. The CDR3, as DNA: TGTGCCTGGAGTGTACCCGGACAGAGCTCTGGAAACACCATATATTTT. Its protein product is CAWSVPGQSSGNTIYF.

The chain combines TRBV9 with TRBJ2-3, with 7 bases aligning to TRBD1. Trimming took 4 bases from V and 5 from J; bases not matched to a gene: 7. Per germline, CDR1 SGDLS and CDR2 YYNGEE. The CDR3 spans 14 residues. CDR3 DNA: TGTGCCAGCAGCTCCCGACAGGGTCGAGATACGCAGTATTTT. It codes for CASSSRQGRDTQYF.

This clone was seen more than once but under ten times. DNA for the CDR3: TGCAGCGCAGGGACCCAAAATCAGCCCCAGCATTTT. Its protein is CSAGTQNQPQHF. The gene calls are TRBV29-1 and TRBJ1-5, with D possibly being TRBD1 (5 bases). The length of the CDR3 is 12 residues. Deletions cut 7 bases from V and 4 bases from J, with 11 bases between. Germline CDR1 and CDR2: SQVTM and ANQGSEA.

V is TRBV10-3 and J is TRBJ2-4; weak D call: TRBD2 (5 bases). The germline gives CDR1 ENHRY, CDR2 SYGVKD. V dropped 10 bases and J dropped 3 bases, with 10 bases sitting between them. The CDR3 has 12 amino acids. CDR3 loop: CAKAGDKNIQYF. The CDR3 nucleotides read TGTGCCAAGGCCGGGGACAAAAACATTCAGTACTTC.

This clone showed up just a few times. The chain couples TRBV29-1 to TRBJ2-3; 9 bases are a match to TRBD2. The germline CDR1 and CDR2 sequences are SQVTM and ANQGSEA. V shed 5 bases, J shed 0 bases, and the junction held 3 bases outside the gene matches. The CDR3 loop spans 14 amino acids. The DNA of the CDR3 is TGCAGCGTTACCGGGACTAGCAGCACAGATACGCAGTATTTT. Translating it yields CSVTGTSSTDTQYF.

V gene TRBV7-2 combines with J gene TRBJ2-7, with 8 nucleotides matching TRBD1. This CDR3 has 13 amino acids. Germline V gives CDR1 SGHTA, CDR2 FQGNSA. The J segment lost 3 bases and the V segment lost 3 bases, leaving 1 base of the junction unmatched. This CDR3 reads CASSLGQVYEQYF. In DNA, the CDR3 is TGTGCCAGCAGCTTGGGACAGGTCTACGAGCAGTACTTC. Combining the CDR3 with reference TRBV7-2 and TRBJ2-7 gives the whole variable domain GAGVSQSPSNKVTEKGKDVELRCDPISGHTALYWYRQSLGQGLEFLIYFQGNSAPDKSGLPSDRFSAERTGGSVSTLTIQRTQQEDSAVYLCASSLGQVYEQYFGPGTRLTVT.

Only a few counts were recorded for this clone. The V and J genes are TRBV30 and TRBJ1-1; TRBD1 might be the D (5 bases). Germline V lookup: CDR1 GTSNPN, CDR2 SVGIG (reference sequence). Trimming cost V 5 bases and J 8 bases, with 15 bases left between them. The CDR3 extends over 12 amino acids. CDR3 sequence reads: CAWDSGRTEAFF. Here the CDR3 DNA reads TGTGCCTGGGATTCGGGACGGACCGAAGCTTTCTTT.

This chain links TRBV9 with TRBJ2-2; 11 nucleotides align to TRBD2. With 1 base clipped from V and 0 bases from J, the junction kept 11 bases outside the gene matches. The CDR3 is 20 residues long. In germline, CDR1 is SGDLS, CDR2 YYNGEE. The chain's CDR3 is CASSVLPLAGGPSNTGELFF. The CDR3 DNA is TGTGCCAGCAGCGTACTTCCGCTAGCGGGAGGTCCCTCGAACACCGGGGAGCTGTTTTTT.